This T cell receptor (beta chain) was observed in a study of cytomegalovirus exposure and HLA in healthy donors. Study-wide findings and caveats: Links to common viral pathogens appeared, in a later analysis, for several of the most significant clusters. With high specificity and sensitivity, the classifier reportedly diagnosed cytomegalovirus status. A missense variant in DCLRE1C was later tied to TCR beta V- and J-gene trimming.

The PCR ran on 60 Vbeta and 13 Jbeta primers. The repertoire was sequenced with immunoSEQ multiplex PCR; TCRdb's copy has only in-frame clones and lacks some. The sample gives about 57,000 clones, around 82% of which show up once; roughly 5.6% is in the top ten. Regarding this clone: The antigen is not known.

The specimen was PBMCs. This clonotype was obtained from a male donor in good health and CMV-seronegative.

CDR3 loop: CASSVGDSANEQFF. The CDR3 DNA is TGTGCCAGCAGCGTAGGCGATAGTGCGAATGAGCAGTTCTTC. The V gene is TRBV9, the J gene TRBJ2-1, with D unclear. Trimming removed 0 bases from V and 7 bases from J, with 11 bases in between. Germline assignment: CDR1 SGDLS and CDR2 YYNGEE. The CDR3 is made up of 14 amino acids.